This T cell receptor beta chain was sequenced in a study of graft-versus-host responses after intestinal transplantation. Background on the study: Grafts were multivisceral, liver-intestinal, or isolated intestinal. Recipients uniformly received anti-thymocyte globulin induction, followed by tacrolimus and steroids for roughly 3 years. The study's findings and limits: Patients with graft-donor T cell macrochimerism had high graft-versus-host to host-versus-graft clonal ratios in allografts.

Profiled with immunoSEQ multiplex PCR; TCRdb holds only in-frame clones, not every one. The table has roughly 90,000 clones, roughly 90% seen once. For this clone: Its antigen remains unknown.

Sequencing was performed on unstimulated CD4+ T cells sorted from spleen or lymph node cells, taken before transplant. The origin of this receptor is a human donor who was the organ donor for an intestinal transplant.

This CDR3 is CAWSGGQGVYGYTF. The CDR3 DNA is TGTGCCTGGAGTGGTGGGCAGGGGGTCTATGGCTACACCTTC. V usage is TRBV30 and J usage is TRBJ1-2; the match to TRBD1 covers 7 bases. With V trimmed by 1 base and J by 4 bases, 6 bases remained unmatched. Germline V gene data show CDR1 as GTSNPN and CDR2 as SVGIG (reference sequence). The CDR3 loop spans 14 amino acids.